The 9 T cell receptor beta chains below were found in one sample sequenced in a study of shared T cell receptors in the human thymus. Produced via immunoSEQ multiplex PCR; TCRdb's table is partial and in-frame only. The sample consists of roughly 700,000 clones, roughly 88% of them appearing once. These data were also filed under a second study, of human thymus T cells.

The sequenced sample was thymocytes. These TCRs come from a boy younger than two with a congenital heart defect.

The chain employs TRBV9 and TRBJ2-6; 11 nucleotides align to TRBD2. CDR1 is SGDLS and CDR2 is YYNGEE in the germline V gene. Unmatched junction bases numbered 10, after V lost 0 bases and J lost 2 bases. The CDR3 contains 20 residues. CDR3 region: CASSVVALAGGPTGANVLTF. CDR3 nucleotide sequence: TGTGCCAGCAGCGTAGTGGCCTTAGCGGGAGGGCCGACTGGGGCCAACGTCCTGACTTTC.

The rearrangement joins TRBV4-1 to TRBJ2-4, with 9 positions matching TRBD2. From germline, CDR1 is MGHRA and CDR2 YSYEKL. The CDR3 runs 17 residues. The ends lost 3 bases at V and 0 bases at J; junction bases unmatched: 6. The CDR3 DNA sequence: TGCGCCAGCAGCCAGCCTCTAGCGGGGCTAGCCAAAAACATTCAGTACTTC. Its protein is CASSQPLAGLAKNIQYF.

The rearrangement uses TRBV6-6 and TRBJ1-1, with 8 bases lining up with TRBD1. V lost 5 bases to trimming and J lost 4 bases; unmatched junction nucleotides: 3. The V gene's germline CDR1 is MNHNY and CDR2 SVGAGI (reference sequence). CDR3 length: 13 residues. In DNA form, the CDR3 reads TGTGCCAGCAGTAAACAGGGGGGCACTGAAGCTTTCTTT. This translates into CASSKQGGTEAFF.

The gene calls are TRBV29-1 and TRBJ2-2; D unclear. The V gene's germline CDR1 is SQVTM and CDR2 ANQGSEA. Trimming removed 4 bases at V and 5 bases at J, with 8 bases between. This CDR3 contains 12 residues. The DNA of the CDR3 is TGCAGCGTTGTGGGCGAAACCGGGGAGCTGTTTTTT. Its protein product is CSVVGETGELFF.

CDR3 DNA sequence: TGTGCCAGCAATCCAGGGTTGGGTGAGCAGTTCTTC. Its translation: CASNPGLGEQFF. The rearrangement uses TRBV28 and TRBJ2-1; a weak D match, TRBD1 (5 bases). This CDR3 is 12 amino acids long. Germline V gives CDR1 MDHEN, CDR2 SYDVKM. V gave up 7 bases and J gave up 9 bases, with 13 bases separating them. Complete variable domain (other parts from reference TRBV28 and TRBJ2-1): DVKVTQSSRYLVKRTGEKVFLECVQDMDHENMFWYRQDPGLGLRLIYFSYDVKMKEKGDIPEGYSVSREKKERFSLILESASTNQTSMYLCASNPGLGEQFFGPGTRLTVL.

The CDR3 reads CASSPKGHKQGAKTQYF. CDR3 in DNA: TGTGCCAGCAGTCCAAAGGGGCACAAACAGGGTGCGAAGACCCAGTACTTC. The chain couples TRBV28 to TRBJ2-5, with TRBD1 as a possible D gene (6 bases). This CDR3 is built from 17 residues. Germline assignment: CDR1 MDHEN and CDR2 SYDVKM. V was trimmed by 5 bases and J by 6 bases, leaving 25 bases between them. Drawing the rest from reference TRBV28 and TRBJ2-5, the complete variable domain is DVKVTQSSRYLVKRTGEKVFLECVQDMDHENMFWYRQDPGLGLRLIYFSYDVKMKEKGDIPEGYSVSREKKERFSLILESASTNQTSMYLCASSPKGHKQGAKTQYFGPGTRLLVL.

The genes are TRBV11-3 and TRBJ2-7; perhaps TRBD1 as D (6 bases). The germline gives CDR1 SGHNT, CDR2 YENEEA. The CDR3 loop spans 14 amino acids. Trimming removed 5 bases at V and 0 bases at J, with 11 bases between. For the CDR3, the DNA is TGTGCCAGCAGCGCTCGACAGGTCTCCTACGAGCAGTACTTC. The encoded protein is CASSARQVSYEQYF.

The chain has TRBV21-1 and TRBJ2-7; the D call TRBD2 from the table was never checked on the DNA. TRBV21-1 is an annotated pseudogene. The CDR3 covers 18 residues. CDR3 region: CASSKERARPLSSYEQYF. DNA for the CDR3: TGTGCCAGCAGCAAAGAGAGGGCTAGGCCCCTGAGCTCCTACGAGCAGTACTTC.

This clone came up once. This chain links TRBV7-9 with TRBJ2-7; 7 bases align to TRBD1. Germline CDR1 reads SEHNR; CDR2 reads FQNEAQ (reference sequence). The V and J ends lost 4 bases and 4 bases, in that order; junction bases with no gene match: 7. The CDR3 sequence is 14 residues long. The DNA for the CDR3 is TGTGCCAGCAGCTCCCGGGACAGCAATTACGAGCAGTACTTC. Translation gives CASSSRDSNYEQYF.